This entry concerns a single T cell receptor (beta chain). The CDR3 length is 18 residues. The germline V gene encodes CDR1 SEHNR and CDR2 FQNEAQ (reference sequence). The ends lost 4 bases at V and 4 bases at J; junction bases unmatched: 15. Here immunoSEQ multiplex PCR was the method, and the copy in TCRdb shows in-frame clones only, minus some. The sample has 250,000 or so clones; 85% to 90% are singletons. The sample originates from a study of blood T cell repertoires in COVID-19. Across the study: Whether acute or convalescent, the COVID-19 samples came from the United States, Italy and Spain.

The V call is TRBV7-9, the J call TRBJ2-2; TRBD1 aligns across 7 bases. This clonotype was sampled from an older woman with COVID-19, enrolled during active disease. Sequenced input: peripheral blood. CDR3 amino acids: CASSSPYTGVDFTGELFF. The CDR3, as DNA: TGTGCCAGCAGCTCCCCGTATACAGGGGTGGATTTCACCGGGGAGCTGTTTTTT.